The text below deals with one TCR beta chain. This entry is derived from a study of blood T cell repertoires in COVID-19. Study at large: Samples came from the United States, Italy and Spain, spanning acute and convalescent COVID-19. Sample material is recorded as cDNA or gDNA derived from T cells, B-cell-depleted T cells, or PBMCs.

This CDR3 spans 13 amino acids. Germline-derived CDR1 and CDR2 are KGHSH and LQKENI. The V gene end was trimmed by 1 base and the J gene end by 6 bases; junction bases not matched to a gene: 3. Per the authors' pipeline: Quantification of nucleated cells was approximated via reference gene primer amplification. Data came from immunoSEQ multiplex PCR; TCRdb stores just in-frame clones and leaves some out. V, J and clone size are those of that table, while D and trimming were read from the DNA. The sample shows fewer than 300,000 clones, approximately 77% of them seen only once. Sequenced input: peripheral blood. This chain joins TRBV18 and TRBJ2-7, with 7 bases matching TRBD2. This clonotype was sampled from a woman between 18 and 29 years old with acute or convalescent COVID-19. The CDR3 DNA sequence: TGTGCCAGCTCACCACAAGCGGGGATCGAGCAGTACTTC. Translating gives CASSPQAGIEQYF.